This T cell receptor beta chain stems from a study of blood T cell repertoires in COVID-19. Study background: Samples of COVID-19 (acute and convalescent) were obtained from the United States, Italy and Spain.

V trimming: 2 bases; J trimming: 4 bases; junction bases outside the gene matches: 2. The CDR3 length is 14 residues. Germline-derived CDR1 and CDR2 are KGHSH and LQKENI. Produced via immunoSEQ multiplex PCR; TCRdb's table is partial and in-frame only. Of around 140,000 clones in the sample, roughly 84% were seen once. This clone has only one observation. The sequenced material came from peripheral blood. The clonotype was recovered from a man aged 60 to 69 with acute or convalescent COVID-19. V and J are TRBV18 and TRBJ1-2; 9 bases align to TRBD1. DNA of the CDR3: TGTGCCAGCTCACCAGGGACAGGGATCTATGGCTACACCTTC. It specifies CASSPGTGIYGYTF.